Included here is one T cell receptor beta chain sequence, with context. The CDR3 is 14 amino acids. The ends were cut back, 3 bases at V and 2 bases at J, with 11 bases in the middle. CDR1 and CDR2 (germline): LNHDA, SQIVND (reference sequence). This sample is drawn from a study of blood T cell repertoires in COVID-19. Study-level information: COVID-19 samples from acute and convalescent phases originated in the United States, Italy and Spain. Sources were T cells, B-cell-depleted T cells, or PBMCs; the material itself was cDNA or gDNA.

Sequencing used immunoSEQ multiplex PCR; TCRdb keeps in-frame clones, though not all of them. This table has more than 200,000 clones, approximately 80% appearing once. Participant age was about 18 to 89 years, and participants resided in 25 or so US areas. Cohort placement rested on clinical history that participants reported themselves. The chain joins TRBV19 to TRBJ2-7, with D perhaps matching TRBD1 (7 bases). This receptor was taken from a man aged 25-45 years with acute COVID-19. The sequenced sample was PBMCs or T cells enriched from blood (not recorded which). Written as DNA, the CDR3 is TGTGCCAGTAGTATCGGCAGGGGGGCCTACGAGCAGTACTTC. This sequence encodes CASSIGRGAYEQYF.